This TCR beta chain was sequenced in a study of blood T cell repertoires in COVID-19. Germline lookup yields CDR1 MNHEY and CDR2 SVGAGI. The V gene lost 8 bases and the J gene lost 1 base, with 9 bases spanning the gap. The length of the CDR3 is 12 residues. Assay used: immunoSEQ multiplex PCR; TCRdb lists only in-frame clones, some missing. The data show 90,000 to 120,000 clones, with more than 70% seen just once and about 4.3% held by the top ten. Material for sequencing was peripheral blood. The source is a man between 65 and 85 years old with acute or convalescent COVID-19. This rearrangement joins TRBV6-5 to TRBJ2-7, with D perhaps matching TRBD1 (5 bases). DNA of the CDR3: TGTGCCAGCCAGGGTTGGTCCTACGAGCAGTACTTC. Translating gives CASQGWSYEQYF.